This record looks at one T cell receptor beta chain sequence and its context. Methods used by the authors: Quantification of nucleated cells was approximated via reference gene primer amplification. The repertoire was sequenced with immunoSEQ multiplex PCR; TCRdb's copy has only in-frame clones and lacks some. V and J calls and clone size come straight from that table; D and trimming were deduced from the DNA. This table holds 130,000 to 150,000 clones, approximately 80% found once. The CDR3 spans 15 residues. Trimming took off 5 bases at V and 0 bases at J, with 11 bases between the two ends. CDR1 is MDHEN, CDR2 SYDVKM, per germline. This specimen belongs to a study of blood T cell repertoires in COVID-19. Across the study: The samples span acute and convalescent COVID-19 from the United States, Italy and Spain. PBMCs, B-cell-depleted T cells, or T cells were the source of the cDNA or gDNA that made up the material.

The receptor comes from a woman aged 35 to 49 with active or convalescent COVID-19. The chain employs TRBV28 and TRBJ1-3; D perhaps matches TRBD1 (6 bases). Sequenced: peripheral blood. CDR3 residues: CASSLTGSSGNTIYF. The DNA of the CDR3 is TGTGCCAGCAGTCTTACAGGGAGCTCTGGAAACACCATATATTTT.